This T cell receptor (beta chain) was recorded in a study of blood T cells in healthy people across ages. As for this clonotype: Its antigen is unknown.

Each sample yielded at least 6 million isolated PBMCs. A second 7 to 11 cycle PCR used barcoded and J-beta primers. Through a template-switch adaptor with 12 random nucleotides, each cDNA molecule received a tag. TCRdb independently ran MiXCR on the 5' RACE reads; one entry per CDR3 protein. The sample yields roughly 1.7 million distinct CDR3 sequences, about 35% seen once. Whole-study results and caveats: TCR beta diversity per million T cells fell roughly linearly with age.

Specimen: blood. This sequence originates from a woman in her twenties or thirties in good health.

Here the CDR3 reads CASSVGGHTGDEQYF. Here the CDR3 DNA reads TGTGCCAGCAGCGTGGGGGGGCACACTGGCGACGAGCAGTACTTC. The chain couples TRBV9 to TRBJ2-7; D perhaps matches TRBD2 (7 bases). This CDR3 is built from 15 residues. Germline V lookup: CDR1 SGDLS, CDR2 YYNGEE. V lost 2 bases and J 5 bases, leaving 17 bases between the germline ends.